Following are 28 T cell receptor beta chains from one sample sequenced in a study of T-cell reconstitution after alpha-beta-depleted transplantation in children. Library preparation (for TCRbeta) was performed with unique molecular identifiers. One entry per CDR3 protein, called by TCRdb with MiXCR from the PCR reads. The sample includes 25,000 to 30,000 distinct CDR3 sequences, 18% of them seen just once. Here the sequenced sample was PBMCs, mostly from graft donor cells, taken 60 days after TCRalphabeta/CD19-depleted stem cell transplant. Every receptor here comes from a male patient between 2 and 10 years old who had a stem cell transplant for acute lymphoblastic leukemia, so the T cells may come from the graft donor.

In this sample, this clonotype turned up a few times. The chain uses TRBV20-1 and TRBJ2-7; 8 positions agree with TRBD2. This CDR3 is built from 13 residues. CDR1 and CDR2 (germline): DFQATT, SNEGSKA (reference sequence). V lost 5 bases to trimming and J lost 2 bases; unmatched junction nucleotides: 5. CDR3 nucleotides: TGCAGTGCTCCCCCGGGACTAGCCTACGAGCAGTACTTC. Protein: CSAPPGLAYEQYF.

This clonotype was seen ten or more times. CDR3 region: CASRVTGGNIQYF. CDR3 DNA sequence: TGTGCCAGCAGAGTGACAGGCGGAAACATTCAGTACTTC. The chain couples TRBV12-3 or TRBV12-4 to TRBJ2-4; TRBD1 is a possible D gene (6 bases). This CDR3 is 13 amino acids long. Trimming cost V 6 bases and J 6 bases, with 12 bases left between them.

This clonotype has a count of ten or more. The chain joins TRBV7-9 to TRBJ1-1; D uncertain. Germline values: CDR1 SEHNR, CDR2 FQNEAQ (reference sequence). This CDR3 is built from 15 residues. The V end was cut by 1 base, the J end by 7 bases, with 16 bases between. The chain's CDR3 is CASSLDALGVDEAFF. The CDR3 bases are TGTGCCAGCAGCTTAGATGCCTTAGGAGTGGATGAAGCTTTCTTT. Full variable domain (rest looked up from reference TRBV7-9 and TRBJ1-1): DTGVSQNPRHKITKRGQNVTFRCDPISEHNRLYWYRQTLGQGPEFLTYFQNEAQLEKSRLLSDRFSAERPKGSFSTLEIQRTEQGDSAMYLCASSLDALGVDEAFFGQGTRLTVV.

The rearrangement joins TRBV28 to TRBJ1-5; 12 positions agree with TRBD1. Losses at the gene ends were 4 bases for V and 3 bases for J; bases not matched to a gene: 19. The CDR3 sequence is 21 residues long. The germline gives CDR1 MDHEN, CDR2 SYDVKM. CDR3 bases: TGTGCCAGCAGTTCCAGACTAACAGGGACAGGGGGCGCGGGGAACAATCAGCCCCAGCATTTT. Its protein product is CASSSRLTGTGGAGNNQPQHF.

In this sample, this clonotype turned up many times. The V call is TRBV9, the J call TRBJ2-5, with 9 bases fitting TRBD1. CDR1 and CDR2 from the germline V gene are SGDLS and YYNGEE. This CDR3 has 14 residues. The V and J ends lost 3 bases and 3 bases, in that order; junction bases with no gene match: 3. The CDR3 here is CASSAWDREETQYF. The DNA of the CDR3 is TGTGCCAGCAGCGCTTGGGACAGGGAAGAGACCCAGTACTTC.

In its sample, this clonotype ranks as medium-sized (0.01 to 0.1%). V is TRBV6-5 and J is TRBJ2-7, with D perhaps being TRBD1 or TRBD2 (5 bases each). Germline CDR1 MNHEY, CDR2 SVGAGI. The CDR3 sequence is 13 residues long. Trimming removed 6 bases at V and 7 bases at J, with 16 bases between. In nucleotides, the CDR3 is TGTGCCAGCAGCTGGGACCGAACCGGGGAGCAGTACTTC. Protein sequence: CASSWDRTGEQYF.

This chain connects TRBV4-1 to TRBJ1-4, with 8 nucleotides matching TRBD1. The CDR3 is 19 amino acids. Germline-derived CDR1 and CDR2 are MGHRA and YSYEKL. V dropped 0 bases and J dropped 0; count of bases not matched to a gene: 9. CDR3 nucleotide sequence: TGCGCCAGCAGCCAAGAAGCAGGGGGCGCCTTTGCAACTAATGAAAAACTGTTTTTT. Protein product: CASSQEAGGAFATNEKLFF.

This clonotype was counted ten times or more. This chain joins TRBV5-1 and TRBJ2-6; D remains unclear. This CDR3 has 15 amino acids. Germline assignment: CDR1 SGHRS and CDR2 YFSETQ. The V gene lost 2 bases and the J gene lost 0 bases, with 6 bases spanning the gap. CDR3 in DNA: TGCGCCAGCAGCTTACAAAGCTCTGGGGCCAACGTCCTGACTTTC. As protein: CASSLQSSGANVLTF.

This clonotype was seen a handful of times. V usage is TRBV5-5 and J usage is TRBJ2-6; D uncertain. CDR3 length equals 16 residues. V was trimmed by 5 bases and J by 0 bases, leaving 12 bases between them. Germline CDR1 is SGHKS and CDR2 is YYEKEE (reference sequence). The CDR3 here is CASRPERSSGANVLTF. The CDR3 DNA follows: TGTGCCAGCAGGCCTGAAAGGAGCTCTGGGGCCAACGTCCTGACTTTC.

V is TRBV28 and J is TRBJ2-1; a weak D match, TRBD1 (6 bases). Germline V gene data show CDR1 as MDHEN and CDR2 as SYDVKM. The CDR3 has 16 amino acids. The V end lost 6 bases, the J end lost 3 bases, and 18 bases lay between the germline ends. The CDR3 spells CASSSPGTNIYNEQFF. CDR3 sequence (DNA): TGTGCCAGCAGCTCACCCGGGACAAATATCTACAATGAGCAGTTCTTC.

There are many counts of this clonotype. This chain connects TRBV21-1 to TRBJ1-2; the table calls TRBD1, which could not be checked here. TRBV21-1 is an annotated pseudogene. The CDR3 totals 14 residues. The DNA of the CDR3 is TGTGCCAGCAGCAAAGTTGGACAAGACTATGGCTACACCTTC. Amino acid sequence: CASSKVGQDYGYTF.

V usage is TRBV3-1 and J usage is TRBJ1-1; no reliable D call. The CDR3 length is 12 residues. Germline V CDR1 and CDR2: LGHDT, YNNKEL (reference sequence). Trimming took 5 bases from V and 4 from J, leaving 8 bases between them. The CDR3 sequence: CASSNVGTEAFF. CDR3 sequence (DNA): TGTGCCAGCAGCAATGTTGGCACTGAAGCTTTCTTT.

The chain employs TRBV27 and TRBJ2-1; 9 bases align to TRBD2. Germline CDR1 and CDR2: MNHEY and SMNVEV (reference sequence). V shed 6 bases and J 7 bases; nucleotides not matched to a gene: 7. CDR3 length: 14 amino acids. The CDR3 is CASRLAGGPNEQFF. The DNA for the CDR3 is TGTGCCAGCAGGTTGGCGGGAGGGCCTAATGAGCAGTTCTTC.

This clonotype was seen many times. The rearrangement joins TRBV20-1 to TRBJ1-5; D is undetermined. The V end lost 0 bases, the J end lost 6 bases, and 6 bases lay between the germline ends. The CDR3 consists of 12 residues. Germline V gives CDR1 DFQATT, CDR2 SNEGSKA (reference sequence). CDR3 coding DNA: TGCAGTGCTAGAGATCAGAGTCAGCCCCAGCATTTT. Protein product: CSARDQSQPQHF.

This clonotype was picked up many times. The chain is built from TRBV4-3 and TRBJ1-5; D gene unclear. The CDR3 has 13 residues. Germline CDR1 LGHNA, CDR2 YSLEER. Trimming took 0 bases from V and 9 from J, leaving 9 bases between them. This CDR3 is CASSQDTLGPQHF. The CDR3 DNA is TGCGCCAGCAGCCAAGATACTCTGGGGCCCCAGCATTTT.

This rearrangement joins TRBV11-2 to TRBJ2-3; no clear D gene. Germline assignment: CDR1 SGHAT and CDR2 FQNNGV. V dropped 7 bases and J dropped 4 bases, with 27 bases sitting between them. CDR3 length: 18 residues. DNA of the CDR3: TGTGCCAGCACCGGAGATCTACTGGGAACCGGTCGGGCAGATACGCAGTATTTT. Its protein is CASTGDLLGTGRADTQYF.

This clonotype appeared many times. Here the CDR3 reads CSALTSGTTGELFF. DNA of the CDR3: TGCAGTGCCCTTACTAGCGGGACAACCGGGGAGCTGTTTTTT. The chain combines TRBV20-1 with TRBJ2-2, with 10 bases lining up with TRBD2. Germline V CDR1 and CDR2: DFQATT, SNEGSKA (reference sequence). The CDR3 is made up of 14 amino acids. Trimming cost V 6 bases and J 5 bases; bases outside gene matches: 6.

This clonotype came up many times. CDR3 residues: CASSHKQGGYGYTF. CDR3 in DNA: TGTGCCAGCAGCCATAAGCAGGGGGGGTATGGCTACACCTTC. This chain connects TRBV7-2 to TRBJ1-2; 7 nucleotides line up with TRBD1. Germline V gives CDR1 SGHTA, CDR2 FQGNSA. This CDR3 has 14 amino acids. V gave up 5 bases and J gave up 5 bases; unmatched junction bases: 8.

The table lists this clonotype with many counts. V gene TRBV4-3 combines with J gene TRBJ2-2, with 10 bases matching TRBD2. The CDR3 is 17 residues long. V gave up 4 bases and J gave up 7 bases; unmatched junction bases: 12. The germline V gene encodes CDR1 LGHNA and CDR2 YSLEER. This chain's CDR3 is CASSLLLAGDGGGELFF. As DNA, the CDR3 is TGCGCCAGCAGCCTCCTCCTAGCGGGAGATGGAGGCGGGGAGCTGTTTTTT.

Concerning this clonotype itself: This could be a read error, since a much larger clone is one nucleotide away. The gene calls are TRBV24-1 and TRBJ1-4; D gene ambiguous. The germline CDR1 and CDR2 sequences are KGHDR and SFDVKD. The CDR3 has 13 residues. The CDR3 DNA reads TGTGCCACCAGAGATTCCTCGGCAGAAAAACTGTTTTTT. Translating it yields CATRDSSAEKLFF.

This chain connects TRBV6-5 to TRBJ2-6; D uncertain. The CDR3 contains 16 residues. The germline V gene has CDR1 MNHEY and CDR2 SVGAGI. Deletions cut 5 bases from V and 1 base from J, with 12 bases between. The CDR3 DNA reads TGTGCCAGCAGTCTACGACATGGGTCTGGGGCCAACGTCCTGACTTTC. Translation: CASSLRHGSGANVLTF.

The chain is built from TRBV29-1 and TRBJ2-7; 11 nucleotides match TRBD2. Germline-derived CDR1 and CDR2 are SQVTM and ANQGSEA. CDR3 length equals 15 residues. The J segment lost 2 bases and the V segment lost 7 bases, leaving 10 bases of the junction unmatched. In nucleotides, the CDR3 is TGCAGCGCATCCTATGGACTAGCGGGCCCCTACGAGCAGTACTTC. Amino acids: CSASYGLAGPYEQYF.

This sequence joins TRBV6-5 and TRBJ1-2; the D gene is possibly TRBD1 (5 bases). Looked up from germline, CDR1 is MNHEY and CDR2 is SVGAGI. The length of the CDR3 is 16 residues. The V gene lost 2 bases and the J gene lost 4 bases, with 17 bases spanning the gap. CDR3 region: CASSYTSGGIVYGYTF. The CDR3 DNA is TGTGCCAGCAGTTACACTAGCGGGGGGATAGTCTATGGCTACACCTTC.

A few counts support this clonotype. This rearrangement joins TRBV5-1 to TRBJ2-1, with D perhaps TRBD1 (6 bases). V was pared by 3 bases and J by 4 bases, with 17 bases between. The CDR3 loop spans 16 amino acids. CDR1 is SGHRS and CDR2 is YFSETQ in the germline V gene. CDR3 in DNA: TGCGCCAGCAGCTCACAGGGCCGCGCGGGTTACAATGAGCAGTTCTTC. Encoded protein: CASSSQGRAGYNEQFF.

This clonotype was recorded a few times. CDR3 sequence: CASSLGQVRTEAFF. CDR3 in DNA: TGCGCCAGCAGCTTGGGACAGGTTCGGACTGAAGCTTTCTTT. The rearrangement joins TRBV5-1 to TRBJ1-1; tentatively, D is TRBD1 (6 bases). V was clipped by 0 bases and J by 5 bases, with 11 bases between them. CDR3 size: 14 residues. CDR1 is SGHRS and CDR2 is YFSETQ in the germline V gene.

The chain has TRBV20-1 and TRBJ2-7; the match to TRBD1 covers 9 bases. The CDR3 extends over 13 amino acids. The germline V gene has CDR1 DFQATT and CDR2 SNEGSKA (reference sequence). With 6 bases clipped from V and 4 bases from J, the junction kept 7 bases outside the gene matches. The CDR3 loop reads CSALTGGLYEQYF. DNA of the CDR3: TGCAGTGCCCTGACAGGGGGTCTATACGAGCAGTACTTC.

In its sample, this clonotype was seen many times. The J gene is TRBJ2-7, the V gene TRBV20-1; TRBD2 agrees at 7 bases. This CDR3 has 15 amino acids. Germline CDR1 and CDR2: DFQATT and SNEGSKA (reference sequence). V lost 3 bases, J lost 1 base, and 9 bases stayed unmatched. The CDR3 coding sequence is TGCAGTGCTAGTATGCCGGGGAGGGGATCCTACGAGCAGTACTTC. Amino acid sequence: CSASMPGRGSYEQYF.

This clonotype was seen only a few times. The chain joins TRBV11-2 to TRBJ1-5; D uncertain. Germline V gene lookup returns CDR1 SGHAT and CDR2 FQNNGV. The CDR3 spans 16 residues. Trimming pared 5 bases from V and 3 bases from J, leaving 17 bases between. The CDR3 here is CASSPKRWRTNQPQHF. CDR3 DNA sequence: TGTGCCAGCAGCCCTAAGCGGTGGAGGACCAATCAGCCCCAGCATTTT.